A single sample gave rise to the 26 T cell receptor beta chains below, sequenced in a study of PD-L1 blockade in urothelial cancer. Described time point: peripheral blood 6 weeks after treatment start. TCRdb's table, derived via immunoSEQ multiplex PCR, lists solely in-frame clones and lacks some. Among 100,000 to 150,000 clones listed, about 82% were seen once. The input for sequencing was PBMCs, taken around atezolizumab (anti-PD-L1) treatment. The receptors derive from a man aged 50 to 59 with urothelial cancer.

The chain has TRBV7-4 and TRBJ1-6; TRBD1 matches 7 bases. The CDR3 extends over 19 amino acids. V was pared by 1 base and J by 6 bases, with 15 bases of the junction left unmatched. Germline V gene data show CDR1 as SGHVT and CDR2 as SQSDAQ. The CDR3 DNA is TGTGCCAGCAGCTTAGTCCCAAACCAAGTACAGGGGTGTAATTCACCCCTCCACTTT. Its translation is CASSLVPNQVQGCNSPLHF.

This clone showed up just a few times. This chain joins TRBV7-3 and TRBJ2-7, with 8 bases aligning to TRBD2. The germline V gene has CDR1 SGHTA and CDR2 FQGTGA. The V and J ends lost 4 bases and 5 bases, in that order; junction bases with no gene match: 7. The CDR3 spans 14 residues. CDR3 nucleotide sequence: TGTGCCAGCAGCTCGCAGGCGGGGGGCAACGAGCAGTACTTC. Its protein product is CASSSQAGGNEQYF. Supplemented by reference TRBV7-3 and TRBJ2-7, the full variable domain reads GAGVSQTPSNKVTEKGKYVELRCDPISGHTALYWYRQSLGQGPEFLIYFQGTGAADDSGLPNDRFFAVRPEGSVSTLKIQRTERGDSAVYLCASSSQAGGNEQYFGPGTRLTVT.

V and J are TRBV11-3 and TRBJ2-1; D is possibly TRBD1 (6 bases). Germline lookup yields CDR1 SGHNT and CDR2 YENEEA. Trimming removed 5 bases at V and 9 bases at J, with 14 bases between. This CDR3 is built from 13 residues. The CDR3 DNA reads TGTGCCAGCAGCGTACAGGGTACCGGTGAGCAGTTCTTC. Its protein product is CASSVQGTGEQFF.

The rearrangement links TRBV4-2 to TRBJ2-7; tentative D call: TRBD2 (5 bases). Germline assignment: CDR1 LGHNA and CDR2 YNFKEQ. CDR3 length: 15 amino acids. The V end lost 3 bases, the J end lost 0 bases, and 12 bases lay between the germline ends. CDR3: CASSQPGGTSYEQYF. CDR3 bases: TGTGCCAGCAGCCAGCCTGGAGGCACCTCCTACGAGCAGTACTTC.

This clone was seen once. The chain employs TRBV7-9 and TRBJ1-4; the D is unclear. V was pared by 3 bases and J by 8 bases, with 7 bases between. The CDR3 is made up of 12 amino acids. From germline, CDR1 is SEHNR and CDR2 FQNEAQ (reference sequence). The CDR3 sequence: CASSLNWEKLFF. The CDR3 nucleotides read TGTGCCAGCAGCTTGAACTGGGAAAAACTGTTTTTT.

This clone has only a few counts. V usage is TRBV28 and J usage is TRBJ2-2; 7 bases are a match to TRBD2. Losses at the gene ends were 11 bases for V and 3 bases for J; bases not matched to a gene: 0. This CDR3 is 11 amino acids long. Germline lookup yields CDR1 MDHEN and CDR2 SYDVKM. CDR3 amino acids: CAGGDTGELFF. The DNA for the CDR3 is TGTGCCGGGGGGGACACCGGGGAGCTGTTTTTT.

This clone was counted a few times. The J gene is TRBJ2-7, the V gene TRBV6-1; 10 bases map to TRBD2. The CDR3 length is 15 residues. From germline, CDR1 is MNHNS and CDR2 SASEGT. J was trimmed by 2 bases and V by 4 bases; bases with no gene match: 5. The CDR3 is CASSGLAGAAYEQYF. CDR3 in DNA: TGTGCCAGCAGTGGGCTAGCGGGAGCTGCCTACGAGCAGTACTTC.

The chain is built from TRBV19 and TRBJ2-5; D perhaps matches TRBD2 (6 bases). V lost 10 bases, J lost 5 bases, and 11 bases lay in between. CDR1 and CDR2 from the germline V gene are LNHDA and SQIVND (reference sequence). CDR3 length: 11 amino acids. This chain's CDR3 is CATAAGETQYF. CDR3 in DNA: TGTGCCACCGCTGCGGGGGAGACCCAGTACTTC.

CDR3 sequence reads: CASSGSGSGRTDTQYF. The CDR3 DNA reads TGCGCCAGCAGTGGGTCGGGTAGCGGGAGAACAGATACGCAGTATTTT. This sequence joins TRBV10-2 and TRBJ2-3, with 9 positions matching TRBD2. The CDR3 consists of 16 residues. Germline V gives CDR1 WSHSY, CDR2 SAAADI. With 4 bases clipped from V and 3 bases from J, the junction kept 8 bases outside the gene matches.

The chain joins TRBV29-1 to TRBJ1-1; the D gene is possibly TRBD1 (5 bases). Trimming removed 4 bases at V and 0 bases at J, with 9 bases between. The length of the CDR3 is 13 residues. Germline V gives CDR1 SQVTM, CDR2 ANQGSEA. CDR3 sequence reads: CSVARVMNTEAFF. CDR3 nucleotide sequence: TGCAGCGTTGCCAGGGTCATGAACACTGAAGCTTTCTTT.

This clone was seen a few times. The chain has TRBV19 and TRBJ1-1, with D maybe TRBD1 (5 bases). With 6 bases removed from V and 10 bases from J, the gap between germline ends came to 24 bases. This CDR3 is 15 amino acids long. From germline, CDR1 is LNHDA and CDR2 SQIVND (reference sequence). The CDR3 DNA is TGTGCCAGTAGCCTACCCGGCGGTCCGGGAGGGGTAGCTTTCTTT. The encoded protein is CASSLPGGPGGVAFF. Full variable domain (missing parts from reference TRBV19 and TRBJ1-1): DGGITQSPKYLFRKEGQNVTLSCEQNLNHDAMYWYRQDPGQGLRLIYYSQIVNDFQKGDIAEGYSVSREKKESFPLTVTSAQKNPTAFYLCASSLPGGPGGVAFFGQGTRLTVV.

The chain carries TRBV19 and TRBJ2-7; 9 positions agree with TRBD1. From germline, CDR1 is LNHDA and CDR2 SQIVND (reference sequence). The CDR3 loop spans 15 amino acids. V shed 6 bases, J shed 3 bases, and the junction held 9 bases outside the gene matches. The CDR3 sequence is CASSTAGTGIYEQYF. The CDR3 coding sequence is TGTGCCAGTAGCACCGCCGGGACAGGGATCTACGAGCAGTACTTC.

This chain connects TRBV5-4 to TRBJ2-2; the match to TRBD2 covers 14 bases. This CDR3 has 16 residues. The ends lost 5 bases at V and 7 bases at J; junction bases unmatched: 7. Germline V lookup: CDR1 SGHNT, CDR2 YYREEE (reference sequence). Here the CDR3 reads CASRSGLAGAIGELFF. The CDR3 nucleotides read TGTGCCAGCAGGTCGGGACTAGCGGGAGCTATCGGGGAGCTGTTTTTT.

This clone showed up just a few times. The rearrangement uses TRBV7-9 and TRBJ1-5, with D perhaps matching TRBD1 (5 bases). The CDR3 extends over 15 amino acids. The V end lost 10 bases, the J end lost 0 bases, and 16 bases lay between the germline ends. Germline V gene sequence: CDR1 SEHNR, CDR2 FQNEAQ (reference sequence). This CDR3 is CATQGQGYSNQPQHF. DNA for the CDR3: TGTGCCACCCAAGGGCAGGGATATAGCAATCAGCCCCAGCATTTT.

This chain links TRBV5-6 with TRBJ2-5; 10 nucleotides align to TRBD2. The junction had 4 bases not matched to a gene; V was cut back by 1 base and J by 1 base. Germline lookup yields CDR1 SGHDT and CDR2 YYEEEE. The length of the CDR3 is 16 residues. In DNA form, the CDR3 reads TGTGCCAGCAGCTTGATACTAGCGGGGATCCAAGAGACCCAGTACTTC. Protein sequence: CASSLILAGIQETQYF.

CDR3: CASSLDGTSGDTDTQYF. The CDR3 bases are TGTGCCAGCAGCTTAGATGGGACTAGCGGGGACACAGATACGCAGTATTTT. V and J are TRBV7-2 and TRBJ2-3; 13 bases agree with TRBD2. The CDR3 contains 17 residues. CDR1 and CDR2 (germline): SGHTA, FQGNSA. The V and J ends lost 1 base and 2 bases, in that order; junction bases with no gene match: 3.

The chain is built from TRBV27 and TRBJ2-2; TRBD1 matches at 7 bases. The ends lost 8 bases at V and 5 bases at J; junction bases unmatched: 8. The germline gives CDR1 MNHEY, CDR2 SMNVEV (reference sequence). This CDR3 comprises 14 residues. The CDR3 DNA is TGTGCCAGCGGACGACAGGGTGGTACCGGGGAGCTGTTTTTT. Protein product: CASGRQGGTGELFF.

The CDR3 coding sequence is TGCGCCAGCAGCTTGATAGCGGGAGGCAACAATGAGCAGTTCTTC. Translated: CASSLIAGGNNEQFF. The chain links TRBV5-1 to TRBJ2-1; 10 bases map to TRBD2. The CDR3 runs 15 residues. The junction had 3 bases not matched to a gene; V was cut back by 1 base and J by 5 bases. Germline V gene data show CDR1 as SGHRS and CDR2 as YFSETQ.

The V call is TRBV15, the J call TRBJ2-1, with 10 bases matching TRBD2. The CDR3 runs 17 residues. Germline V gene data show CDR1 as LNHNV and CDR2 as YYDKDF (reference sequence). With V trimmed by 2 bases and J by 3 bases, 7 bases remained unmatched. The chain's CDR3 is CATSRSVAGGYYNEQFF. CDR3 bases: TGTGCCACCAGCAGAAGTGTAGCGGGAGGCTACTACAATGAGCAGTTCTTC.

The rearrangement uses TRBV29-1 and TRBJ2-7; TRBD2 aligns across 10 bases. After removal of 4 bases from V and 3 bases from J, the junction contained 0 bases not matched to a gene. CDR1 is SQVTM, CDR2 ANQGSEA, per germline. There are 12 residues in the CDR3. DNA for the CDR3: TGCAGCGTTGGGACTAGCGGCTACGAGCAGTACTTC. It encodes CSVGTSGYEQYF.

The V gene is TRBV4-2, the J gene TRBJ2-5, with D possibly being TRBD1 (6 bases). The germline gives CDR1 LGHNA, CDR2 YNFKEQ. The V end lost 4 bases, the J end lost 5 bases, and 11 bases lay between the germline ends. The CDR3 has 13 residues. The CDR3 here is CASSPGVGETQYF. The CDR3 DNA follows: TGTGCCAGCAGCCCAGGGGTTGGGGAGACCCAGTACTTC.

Here the CDR3 reads CASTIGTGVTDTQYF. The CDR3 DNA reads TGTGCCAGCACCATTGGGACGGGAGTCACAGATACGCAGTATTTT. This chain uses TRBV7-9 with TRBJ2-3, with TRBD2 as a possible D gene (6 bases). Per germline, CDR1 SEHNR and CDR2 FQNEAQ (reference sequence). V was trimmed by 7 bases and J by 2 bases, leaving 16 bases between them. The CDR3 sequence is 15 residues long.

The chain is built from TRBV19 and TRBJ2-3; D gene ambiguous. Germline values: CDR1 LNHDA, CDR2 SQIVND (reference sequence). The CDR3 is 13 amino acids. Trimming left V 7 bases short and J 2 bases short, with 10 bases between. CDR3 region: CASKNHYTDTQYF. Here the CDR3 DNA reads TGTGCCAGTAAAAACCACTACACAGATACGCAGTATTTT.

In DNA, the CDR3 is TGTGCCAGCAGATACCGGGACAGATCCTACGAGCAGTACTTC. This codes for CASRYRDRSYEQYF. V gene TRBV6-6 combines with J gene TRBJ2-7; 7 bases are a match to TRBD1. This CDR3 has 14 residues. The J segment lost 1 base and the V segment lost 6 bases, leaving 6 bases of the junction unmatched. In germline, CDR1 is MNHNY, CDR2 SVGAGI (reference sequence).

A note on this clone: This same CDR3 is encoded by further DNA sequences in the sample. The J gene is TRBJ2-3, the V gene TRBV7-2; D not resolved. This CDR3 is built from 12 residues. Germline CDR1 SGHTA, CDR2 FQGNSA. V gave up 5 bases and J gave up 3 bases, with 6 bases separating them. CDR3 sequence reads: CASSPGTDTQYF. In nucleotides, the CDR3 is TGTGCCAGCAGCCCCGGTACAGATACGCAGTATTTT.

The chain combines TRBV28 with TRBJ2-7; D may be TRBD2 (6 bases). Trimming took 5 bases from V and 1 from J, leaving 21 bases between them. The CDR3 runs to 17 residues. Per germline, CDR1 MDHEN and CDR2 SYDVKM. The DNA of the CDR3 is TGTGCCAGCAGTCAATTTGGCGGGACGGAGGATTCCTACGAGCAGTACTTC. Amino acids: CASSQFGGTEDSYEQYF.